This passage covers 12 T cell receptor beta chains from one sample sequenced in a study of cytomegalovirus exposure and HLA in healthy donors. PCR used 60 Vbeta primers and 13 Jbeta primers. Generated by immunoSEQ multiplex PCR, the TCRdb table keeps only in-frame clones and is missing some. Among fewer than 110,000 clones listed, roughly 77% were seen once. The sample taken for sequencing was PBMCs. These receptors originate from a young woman in good health and CMV-seropositive.

In its sample, this clone was seen a few times. V and J are TRBV2 and TRBJ2-2; a possible D gene is TRBD2 (7 bases). From germline, CDR1 is SNHLY and CDR2 FYNNEI. The CDR3 extends over 14 amino acids. Trimming removed 8 bases at V and 6 bases at J, with 16 bases between. CDR3 sequence (DNA): TGTGCCAGCGGGGCGGGGGCGCGGTCCGGGGAGCTGTTTTTT. Translating it yields CASGAGARSGELFF.

This clone has a handful of counts. The rearrangement joins TRBV15 to TRBJ1-1; D perhaps matches TRBD1 (5 bases). The CDR3 is made up of 15 amino acids. Trimming pared 1 base from V and 3 bases from J, leaving 12 bases between. Germline V lookup: CDR1 LNHNV, CDR2 YYDKDF (reference sequence). The CDR3 nucleotides are TGTGCCACCAGCAGAGGGTCTAAGGGGTACACTGAAGCTTTCTTT. Protein sequence: CATSRGSKGYTEAFF. The full variable domain, completed using reference TRBV15 and TRBJ1-1, is DAMVIQNPRYQVTQFGKPVTLSCSQTLNHNVMYWYQQKSSQAPKLLFHYYDKDFNNEADTPDNFQSRRPNTSFCFLDIRSPGLGDTAMYLCATSRGSKGYTEAFFGQGTRLTVV.

J is TRBJ2-5 and V is TRBV5-4; a possible D gene is TRBD2 (5 bases). Germline V lookup: CDR1 SGHNT, CDR2 YYREEE (reference sequence). This CDR3 spans 14 amino acids. V was clipped by 1 base and J by 2 bases, with 9 bases between them. As DNA, the CDR3 is TGTGCCAGCAGCTTGTGGTCGGGGCAAGAGACCCAGTACTTC. It is translated as CASSLWSGQETQYF. The variable domain in full, with the rest retrieved from reference TRBV5-4 and TRBJ2-5, is ETGVTQSPTHLIKTRGQQVTLRCSSQSGHNTVSWYQQALGQGPQFIFQYYREEENGRGNFPPRFSGLQFPNYSSELNVNALELDDSALYLCASSLWSGQETQYFGPGTRLLVL.

The chain couples TRBV7-3 to TRBJ2-2, with 7 bases identical to TRBD2. The CDR3 length is 16 residues. Per germline, CDR1 SGHTA and CDR2 FQGTGA. The J segment lost 4 bases and the V segment lost 6 bases, leaving 11 bases of the junction unmatched. The CDR3 region is CASSSPGGLTTGELFF. The CDR3 DNA reads TGTGCCAGCAGTTCCCCGGGGGGACTAACCACCGGGGAGCTGTTTTTT.

The chain has TRBV6-5 and TRBJ1-6, with 7 bases aligning to TRBD1. The germline V gene encodes CDR1 MNHEY and CDR2 SVGAGI. V was clipped by 3 bases and J by 7 bases; unmatched bases: 9. CDR3 size: 16 residues. CDR3 region: CASSYAGGTANSPLHF. The CDR3 nucleotides read TGTGCCAGCAGTTATGCCGGTGGGACAGCCAATTCACCCCTCCACTTT.

This chain joins TRBV4-1 and TRBJ2-2, with 10 nucleotides matching TRBD1. V shed 2 bases, J shed 5 bases, and the junction held 2 bases outside the gene matches. This CDR3 comprises 15 residues. Germline-derived CDR1 and CDR2 are MGHRA and YSYEKL. Written as DNA, the CDR3 is TGCGCCAGCAGCCAAAGGACAGGGGGAACCGGGGAGCTGTTTTTT. Protein sequence: CASSQRTGGTGELFF.

The chain employs TRBV18 and TRBJ2-5, with D unclear. Trimming cost V 3 bases and J 5 bases, with 7 bases left between them. CDR3 size: 12 residues. The germline gives CDR1 KGHSH, CDR2 LQKENI. In nucleotides, the CDR3 is TGTGCCAGCTCACCCTGGCAGGAGACCCAGTACTTC. Translation: CASSPWQETQYF.

The genes are TRBV27 and TRBJ1-5; 10 bases align to TRBD1. The ends lost 6 bases at V and 5 bases at J; junction bases unmatched: 7. Germline assignment: CDR1 MNHEY and CDR2 SMNVEV (reference sequence). The length of the CDR3 is 15 residues. The CDR3 DNA reads TGTGCCAGCAGACGATTCGGGACAGGGGATCAGCCCCAGCATTTT. Translated: CASRRFGTGDQPQHF.

The chain links TRBV5-1 to TRBJ1-1, with D uncertain. With 2 bases removed from V and 1 base from J, the gap between germline ends came to 6 bases. Looked up from germline, CDR1 is SGHRS and CDR2 is YFSETQ. The CDR3 runs to 13 residues. CDR3: CASSLHGNTEAFF. In DNA form, the CDR3 reads TGCGCCAGCAGCTTACATGGGAACACTGAAGCTTTCTTT.

This clone was counted only a few times. The chain has TRBV28 and TRBJ2-1, with 8 bases lining up with TRBD2. The V segment lost 6 bases and the J segment 1 base; nucleotides outside the gene matches: 5. CDR3 size: 15 residues. The germline CDR1 and CDR2 sequences are MDHEN and SYDVKM. CDR3 nucleotides: TGTGCCAGCAGCTTTAGCGGGACTTCCTACAATGAGCAGTTCTTC. Protein: CASSFSGTSYNEQFF.

The J gene is TRBJ2-2, the V gene TRBV4-1, with a tentative D call TRBD2 (6 bases). Trimming shortened V by 3 bases and J by 3 bases, and 8 bases separated the two germline ends. The CDR3 extends over 14 amino acids. Germline lookup yields CDR1 MGHRA and CDR2 YSYEKL. The CDR3, as DNA: TGCGCCAGCAGCCACGGGGAGGACACCGGGGAGCTGTTTTTT. The encoded protein is CASSHGEDTGELFF.

The chain carries TRBV28 and TRBJ2-6; D is unclear. This CDR3 has 14 residues. V was pared by 6 bases and J by 3 bases, with 9 bases between. Germline CDR1 is MDHEN and CDR2 is SYDVKM. The CDR3 reads CASSASNGANVLTF. The DNA of the CDR3 is TGTGCCAGCAGCGCGTCGAATGGGGCCAACGTCCTGACTTTC.